This TCR beta chain was sequenced in a study of shared clonotypes between healthy human individuals (dated by TCRdb to about 2020). Study-level background: Three men and a couple of women, aged 18 to 49 years, made up the cohort. Leukapheresis yielded between about 0.94 and 10 billion PBMCs per donor. The study deeply sequenced blood TCR repertoires of about 5 healthy adults to estimate repertoire size and the extent of clonotype sharing between individuals. Libraries were prepared and TCR repertoires were sequenced by different laboratories using diverse techniques, in order to increase sequencing depth and limit assay-specific biases. Per donor, three plates each were used for CD4 naive and CD4 memory, two for CD8 naive, and one for CD8 memory. Overall study results and their limits: Sharing across several donors was observed for around 5% of naive CD4, over 3% of naive CD8, roughly 2.3% of memory CD4, and roughly 0.43% of memory CD8 clonotypes. Larger estimated clonotype richness was generally found for naive subsets than for memory subsets. Pairwise subsampling indicated that sequencing depth was expected to affect the degree of clonotype sharing among donors. Even with the large sequencing depth, rarefaction of the sorted-subset datasets indicated that sequencing was incomplete. Because the study included a small number of donors, the genetic and exposure-history diversity represented was limited. Compared with non-shared clonotypes, clonotypes shared by all four sorted-subset donors had higher generation probabilities. Sampling was limited to blood, and TCR repertoires in tissue likely differ from TCR repertoires in blood.

In the case of this clone: The antigen it binds to is not known. The input lacks base qualities; no much larger clone sits a single base away.

Using the deep immunoSEQ assay, multiplex PCR amplified TCR CDR3 regions from genomic DNA. For each cell subset, the extracted genomic DNA was distributed evenly across all wells of several immunoSEQ 96-well plates, and each plate served as one replicate. For sorted subsets, 200 to 250 ng of genomic DNA, equivalent to 25,000 to 35,000 T cell genomes, went into each replicate PCR. The purified libraries were quantified using a Qubit 3.0 fluorometer, sized with a Bioanalyzer 2100, and then quantified again using the KAPA Library Quantification kit. Each immunoSEQ 96-well plate was sequenced on its own single-read 150-cycle Illumina NextSeq 550 flow cell. On the authors' methods: Because the immunoSEQ output included only junctional sequences and no quality scores, the filtering could not be the same as the filtering used for full-length reads. To assign V/J genes and CDR3, sequences were annotated using PyIR, a Python wrapper for IgBLAST v1.9, with IMGT germline references. Reads were filtered out if the reads had weak V/J assignments (E-value above 1e-6), no CDR3, stop codons, out-of-frame junctions, or ambiguous translated residues. V3J clonotypes were defined as sequences sharing the same inferred V gene, J gene, and CDR3 amino acid sequence. The percentage overlap between two repertoires was calculated by dividing the number of shared unique clonotypes by the size of the smaller repertoire. Richness of each repertoire was evaluated using RTK rarefaction, the Chao1 estimator, and Recon v2.1 estimates of unobserved clonotypes. For all TCRbeta clonotypes obtained by the gDNA method from four donors, generation probabilities were computed with OLGA. TCRdb carries this immuneACCESS record with in-frame sequences only. Its versions omit some clonotypes, under half of them owing to an unresolved V gene in the studies checked, with the rest unexplained. V and J calls and clone size come straight from that table; D and trimming were deduced from the DNA. Within this sample are approximately 1.4 million clones, with 95% to 99% of them counted one time only. Roughly 0.42% of the sample is in the top ten clones.

The donors were healthy, HIV-negative adults with no recently reported acute infections or vaccinations. Only Caucasian adults living in Nashville, Tennessee, USA were represented among the donors. CD4+ T cells were enriched by magnetic negative selection; naive cells were then positively selected on CD45RA, and the negative fraction formed the memory subset. Blood was collected by leukapheresis, and PBMCs were isolated by Ficoll-Histopaque density gradient centrifugation and then cryopreserved in liquid nitrogen vapor phase. Purity and quantity of every magnetically sorted T cell population were checked by analytical flow cytometry. From each sorted fraction, genomic DNA was isolated and quantified by UV absorbance on a Nanodrop 2000c. V was cut back by 0 bases and J by 9 bases, leaving a gap of 11 bases between them. Its CDR3 holds 13 amino acids, cysteine through phenylalanine. The entry retains the CDR3 DNA only, 39 bases that are in frame from base 1. CDR1 and CDR2, looked up from the germline V gene, are LGHNA and YNFKEQ.

The sequence derives from a man under 40 in good health. The sequenced material came from naive CD4+ T cells sorted from blood. The sample's cell subset or site label is to be understood as: CD45RA+ positively selected. Rearrangement joined TRBV4-2 to TRBJ2-5, with the D gene possibly TRBD1 or TRBD2, each one fitting 5 bases. The nucleotide sequence is TGTGCCAGCAGCCAAGAGGTGAGGGGTTCCCAGTACTTC. Its protein is CASSQEVRGSQYF.